This TCR beta chain was profiled in a study of blood T cell repertoires in COVID-19. Study as a whole: Acute and convalescent COVID-19 specimens originated in the United States, Italy and Spain. T cells, B-cell-depleted T cells, or PBMCs supplied cDNA or gDNA.

Germline-derived CDR1 and CDR2 are MNHEY and SVGAGI. The CDR3 extends over 15 amino acids. The V gene end was trimmed by 0 bases and the J gene end by 10 bases; junction bases not matched to a gene: 7. Repertoires were generated with immunoSEQ multiplex PCR, while TCRdb's copy carries only in-frame clones and drops some. Of 85,000 to 95,000 clones listed, more than 70% are singletons. The sequenced sample was peripheral blood. The chain employs TRBV6-5 and TRBJ1-4, with 8 bases fitting TRBD1. The receptor comes from a human donor with acute or convalescent COVID-19. The donor label of this sample is uncertain. For the CDR3, the DNA is TGTGCCAGCAGTTACTCGACAGGGGTGTGGGGAAAACTGTTTTTT. It encodes CASSYSTGVWGKLFF.